Shown below are 20 T cell receptor beta chains from a single sample sequenced in a study of T cells in Graves' hyperthyroidism and ophthalmopathy. RNA transcripts gave rise to amplified TCR beta CDR3 regions. A first-round RT-PCR of the TCR CDR3 used the HTBI primer set. TCRdb re-derived calls from the multiplex PCR reads in MiXCR, one entry per CDR3 protein. The sample consists of about 550,000 distinct CDR3 sequences, roughly 20% of them appearing once. Sample: blood. All receptors come from a man between 18 and 29 years old with Graves' hyperthyroidism.

The rearrangement joins TRBV20-1 to TRBJ1-2, with 7 bases that match TRBD1. The CDR3 is 13 amino acids. Trimming at V came to 1 base and at J to 4 bases, leaving 3 bases not matched to a gene. Germline CDR1 DFQATT, CDR2 SNEGSKA (reference sequence). CDR3 bases: TGCAGTGCTAGAGCGGGACAGCCCTATGGCTACACCTTC. Its protein product is CSARAGQPYGYTF.

The sample holds a few counts of this clonotype. The chain combines TRBV12-3 or TRBV12-4 with TRBJ2-2, with 9 bases matching TRBD2. The CDR3 totals 16 residues. Trimming at V came to 6 bases and at J to 3 bases, leaving 8 bases not matched to a gene. The CDR3 DNA sequence: TGTGCCAGCAGGCCCCCAGCGGGGGGTTACACCGGGGAGCTGTTTTTT. Protein: CASRPPAGGYTGELFF.

Many counts were recorded for this clonotype. The J gene is TRBJ2-4, the V gene TRBV30; D is unresolved. Looked up from germline, CDR1 is GTSNPN and CDR2 is SVGIG (reference sequence). The V end lost 2 bases, the J end lost 6 bases, and 8 bases lay between the germline ends. The CDR3 is 12 amino acids. The CDR3 DNA is TGTGCCTGGAGTTATGGTCCAAACATTCAGTACTTC. Its translation: CAWSYGPNIQYF. The full variable domain, its missing parts supplied by reference TRBV30 and TRBJ2-4, is SQTIHQWPATLVQPVGSPLSLECTVEGTSNPNLYWYRQAAGRGLQLLFYSVGIGQISSEVPQNLSASRPQDRQFILSSKKLLLSDSGFYLCAWSYGPNIQYFGAGTRLSVL.

This clonotype was observed many times. CDR3 DNA: TGTGCCAGCAGCTTAGCGGGGTCGACCTACGAGCAGTACTTC. Amino acids: CASSLAGSTYEQYF. V usage is TRBV7-9 and J usage is TRBJ2-7; the D is unclear. The CDR3 runs to 14 residues. Per germline, CDR1 SEHNR and CDR2 FQNEAQ (reference sequence). Trimming took 0 bases from V and 2 from J, leaving 8 bases between them.

This clonotype was counted ten times or more. The chain has TRBV2 and TRBJ2-7; D not certain. The germline CDR1 and CDR2 sequences are SNHLY and FYNNEI. The CDR3 is 13 residues long. Deletions cut 4 bases from V and 2 bases from J, with 9 bases between. For the CDR3, the DNA is TGTGCCAGCAGTGCGCAGAAACCCTACGAGCAGTACTTC. It translates to CASSAQKPYEQYF.

The chain employs TRBV5-1 and TRBJ2-7; 7 nucleotides match TRBD1. The J segment lost 5 bases and the V segment lost 4 bases, leaving 9 bases of the junction unmatched. CDR1 and CDR2 (germline): SGHRS, YFSETQ. This CDR3 spans 14 amino acids. DNA of the CDR3: TGCGCCAGCAGCGCCAGGACAGGAGTCGACGAGCAGTACTTC. This sequence encodes CASSARTGVDEQYF.

This clonotype has a count of ten or more. V is TRBV5-6 and J is TRBJ1-2, with a tentative D call TRBD1 (6 bases). With 4 bases removed from V and 8 bases from J, the gap between germline ends came to 12 bases. The germline gives CDR1 SGHDT, CDR2 YYEEEE. This CDR3 has 12 amino acids. The CDR3 region is CASSVQGGGYTF. Written as DNA, the CDR3 is TGTGCCAGCAGCGTACAGGGAGGAGGCTACACCTTC.

This clonotype was picked up many times. The chain links TRBV27 to TRBJ1-5; TRBD1 matches at 8 bases. CDR1 is MNHEY and CDR2 is SMNVEV in the germline V gene (reference sequence). This CDR3 has 16 residues. J was trimmed by 5 bases and V by 7 bases; bases with no gene match: 13. The CDR3 DNA sequence: TGTGCCAGCAAGGGACTGACAGGGGCCGGTCATCAGCCCCAGCATTTT. Translating gives CASKGLTGAGHQPQHF.

Many counts were recorded for this clonotype. A read error may account for a junction end that differs from germline. The gene calls are TRBV6-1 and TRBJ1-1, with D possibly TRBD1 on 5 matching bases. Germline V lookup: CDR1 MNHNS, CDR2 SASEGT. This CDR3 has 15 amino acids. CDR3 sequence (DNA): TGTGCCAGCGGCGGTGAAGGGGACCTGAACGCTGAAGCTTTCTTT. Translating gives CASGGEGDLNAEAFF.

This rearrangement joins TRBV7-2 to TRBJ2-7; D not certain. This CDR3 is built from 16 residues. V dropped 2 bases and J dropped 5 bases, with 19 bases sitting between them. CDR1 is SGHTA and CDR2 is FQGNSA in the germline V gene. The CDR3 here is CASSLSVVAVVHEQYF. DNA for the CDR3: TGTGCCAGCAGCTTATCGGTAGTGGCAGTGGTGCACGAGCAGTACTTC. The full variable domain, with the rest looked up from reference TRBV7-2 and TRBJ2-7, is GAGVSQSPSNKVTEKGKDVELRCDPISGHTALYWYRQSLGQGLEFLIYFQGNSAPDKSGLPSDRFSAERTGGSVSTLTIQRTQQEDSAVYLCASSLSVVAVVHEQYFGPGTRLTVT.

This clonotype was observed at least ten times. The J gene is TRBJ2-5, the V gene TRBV29-1; a weak D match, TRBD1 (7 bases). V shed 5 bases and J shed 5 bases, with 12 bases lying between them. Germline lookup yields CDR1 SQVTM and CDR2 ANQGSEA. The CDR3 runs 12 residues. The CDR3: CSVPTGRETQYF. In DNA, the CDR3 is TGCAGCGTTCCGACAGGGAGGGAGACCCAGTACTTC.

This clonotype was counted ten times or more. The rearrangement links TRBV12-3 or TRBV12-4 to TRBJ1-5; tentative D call: TRBD1 (6 bases). This CDR3 has 15 amino acids. The germline V and J ends were trimmed by 6 bases and 0 bases, with 12 bases remaining between them. The chain's CDR3 is CASRNRQDSNQPQHF. CDR3 DNA: TGTGCCAGCAGAAATCGACAGGATAGCAATCAGCCCCAGCATTTT.

The genes are TRBV11-2 and TRBJ2-1, with TRBD1 as a possible D gene (5 bases). Germline V CDR1 and CDR2: SGHAT, FQNNGV. Trimming took 5 bases from V and 2 from J, leaving 13 bases between them. The CDR3 runs to 15 residues. The CDR3 DNA reads TGTGCCAGCAGCCCCACAGGATCGACCTACAATGAGCAGTTCTTC. This gives the protein CASSPTGSTYNEQFF.

A few counts support this clonotype. This sequence joins TRBV20-1 and TRBJ1-2; maybe TRBD1 (5 bases). Germline CDR1 reads DFQATT; CDR2 reads SNEGSKA (reference sequence). This CDR3 has 13 amino acids. V was cut by 6 bases and J by 6 bases, with 17 bases left in between. CDR3 nucleotide sequence: TGCAGTGCCATTCCGGGGCGGGGAAATGGCTACACCTTC. Amino acid sequence: CSAIPGRGNGYTF.

V is TRBV12-3 or TRBV12-4 and J is TRBJ2-7; no definite D call. Trimming shortened V by 6 bases and J by 4 bases, and 7 bases separated the two germline ends. CDR3 size: 11 residues. CDR3 nucleotide sequence: TGTGCCAGCAGCAATCGGTACGAGCAGTACTTC. Amino acid sequence: CASSNRYEQYF.

In this sample, this clonotype turned up many times. The J gene is TRBJ1-1, the V gene TRBV6-2 or TRBV6-3; D call uncertain. In germline, CDR1 is MNHEY, CDR2 SVGEGT. With 0 bases removed from V and 5 bases from J, the gap between germline ends came to 13 bases. The CDR3 runs to 15 residues. The CDR3 DNA reads as TGTGCCAGCAGTTACTCGGACGGTTTGGGGACTGAAGCTTTCTTT. Translating it yields CASSYSDGLGTEAFF.

The V and J genes are TRBV12-3 or TRBV12-4 and TRBJ1-1; D is unclear. V shed 3 bases and J shed 11 bases, with 22 bases lying between them. There are 15 residues in the CDR3. Written as DNA, the CDR3 is TGTGCCAGCAGTTTGGCATGGCAGAACTCCCAAGAGGCTTTCTTT. It is translated as CASSLAWQNSQEAFF.

As to this clonotype: Just one base apart from a much larger clone, this may be a read error. CDR3 sequence reads: CASSEKGGTEAFF. CDR3 bases: TGTGCCAGCAGTGAAAAGGGGGGCACTGAAGCTTTCTTT. The rearrangement uses TRBV6-1 and TRBJ1-1, with a tentative D call TRBD1 (6 bases). The V gene lost 2 bases and the J gene lost 4 bases, with 8 bases spanning the gap. Germline V gene sequence: CDR1 MNHNS, CDR2 SASEGT. CDR3 size: 13 residues.

This clonotype was seen repeatedly, ten times or more. The chain carries TRBV2 and TRBJ2-2, with D possibly matching TRBD1 (6 bases). Looked up from germline, CDR1 is SNHLY and CDR2 is FYNNEI. The CDR3 is made up of 16 amino acids. Trimming took off 3 bases at V and 3 bases at J, with 14 bases between the two ends. The CDR3 spells CASSEEQGQYTGELFF. The CDR3 DNA reads TGTGCCAGCAGTGAGGAGCAAGGACAGTACACCGGGGAGCTGTTTTTT.

This clonotype appeared many times. The chain has TRBV7-1 and TRBJ2-6; the D gene is possibly TRBD1 (6 bases). TRBV7-1 is sorted into the ORF group, with uncertain function. The V end lost 3 bases, the J end lost 0 bases, and 21 bases lay between the germline ends. This CDR3 comprises 20 residues. In DNA form, the CDR3 reads TGTGCCAGCAGCTCGTACCGGGACATACTGGGTGGCTCTGGGGCCAACGTCCTGACTTTC. Translating gives CASSSYRDILGGSGANVLTF.